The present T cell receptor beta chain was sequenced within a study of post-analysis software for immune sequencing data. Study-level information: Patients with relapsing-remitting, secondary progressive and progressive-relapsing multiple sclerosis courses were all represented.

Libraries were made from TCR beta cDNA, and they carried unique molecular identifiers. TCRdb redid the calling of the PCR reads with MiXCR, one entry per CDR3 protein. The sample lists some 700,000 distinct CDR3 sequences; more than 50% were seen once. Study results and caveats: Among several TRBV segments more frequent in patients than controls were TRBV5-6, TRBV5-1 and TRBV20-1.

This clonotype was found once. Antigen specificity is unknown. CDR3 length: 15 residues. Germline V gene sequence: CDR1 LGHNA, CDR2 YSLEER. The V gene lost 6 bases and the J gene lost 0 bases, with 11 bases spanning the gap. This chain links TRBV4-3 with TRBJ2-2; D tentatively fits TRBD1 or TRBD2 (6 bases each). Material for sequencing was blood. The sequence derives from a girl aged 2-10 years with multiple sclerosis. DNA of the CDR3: TGCGCCAGCAGATGGGGGGCCGCGAACACCGGGGAGCTGTTTTTT. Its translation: CASRWGAANTGELFF.